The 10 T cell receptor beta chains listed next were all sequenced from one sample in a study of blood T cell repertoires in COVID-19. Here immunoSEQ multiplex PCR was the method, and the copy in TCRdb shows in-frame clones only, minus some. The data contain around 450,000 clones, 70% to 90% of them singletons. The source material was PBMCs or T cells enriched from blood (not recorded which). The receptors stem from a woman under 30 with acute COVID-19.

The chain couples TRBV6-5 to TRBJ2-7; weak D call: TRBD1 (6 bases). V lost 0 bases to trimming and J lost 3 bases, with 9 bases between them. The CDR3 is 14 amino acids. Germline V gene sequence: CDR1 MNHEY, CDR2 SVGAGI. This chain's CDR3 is CASSYSRGGYEQYF. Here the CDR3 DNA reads TGTGCCAGCAGTTACTCGAGAGGGGGCTACGAGCAGTACTTC.

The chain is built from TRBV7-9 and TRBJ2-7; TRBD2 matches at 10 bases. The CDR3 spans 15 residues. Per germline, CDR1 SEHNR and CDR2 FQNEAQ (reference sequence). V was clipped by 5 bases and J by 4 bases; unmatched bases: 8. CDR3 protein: CASSLPSGGPYEQYF. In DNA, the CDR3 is TGTGCCAGCAGCCTCCCTAGCGGGGGCCCTTACGAGCAGTACTTC.

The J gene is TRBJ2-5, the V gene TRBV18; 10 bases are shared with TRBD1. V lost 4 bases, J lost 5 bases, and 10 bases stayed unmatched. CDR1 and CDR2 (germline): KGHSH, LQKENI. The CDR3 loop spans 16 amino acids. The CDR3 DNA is TGTGCCAGCTCACGATTCGGGACAGGGGAAAGTGAGACCCAGTACTTC. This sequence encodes CASSRFGTGESETQYF.

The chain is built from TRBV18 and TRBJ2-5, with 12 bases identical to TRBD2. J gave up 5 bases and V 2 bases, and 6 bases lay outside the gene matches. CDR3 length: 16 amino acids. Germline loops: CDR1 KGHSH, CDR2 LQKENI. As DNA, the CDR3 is TGTGCCAGCTCACCATCTAGCGGGAGGGTTGAGGAGACCCAGTACTTC. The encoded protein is CASSPSSGRVEETQYF.

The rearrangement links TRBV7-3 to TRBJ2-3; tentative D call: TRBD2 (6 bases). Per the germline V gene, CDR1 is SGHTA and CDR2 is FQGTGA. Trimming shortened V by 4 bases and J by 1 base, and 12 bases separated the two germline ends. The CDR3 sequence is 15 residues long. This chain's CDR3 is CASSSTSSGTDTQYF. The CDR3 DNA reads TGTGCCAGCAGCTCCACTAGCAGTGGCACAGATACGCAGTATTTT.

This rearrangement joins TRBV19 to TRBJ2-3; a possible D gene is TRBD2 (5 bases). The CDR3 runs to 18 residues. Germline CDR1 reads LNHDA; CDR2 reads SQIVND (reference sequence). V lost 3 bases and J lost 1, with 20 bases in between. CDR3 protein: CASSIAVRGSLGTDTQYF. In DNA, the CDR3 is TGTGCCAGTAGTATCGCGGTACGGGGTTCACTAGGCACAGATACGCAGTATTTT.

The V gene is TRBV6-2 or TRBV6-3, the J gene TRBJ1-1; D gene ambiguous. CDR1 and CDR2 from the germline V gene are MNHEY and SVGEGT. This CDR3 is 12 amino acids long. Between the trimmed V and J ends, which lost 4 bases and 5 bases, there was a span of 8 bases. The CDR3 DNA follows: TGTGCCAGCAGTTTTCGACATACTGAAGCTTTCTTT. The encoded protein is CASSFRHTEAFF.

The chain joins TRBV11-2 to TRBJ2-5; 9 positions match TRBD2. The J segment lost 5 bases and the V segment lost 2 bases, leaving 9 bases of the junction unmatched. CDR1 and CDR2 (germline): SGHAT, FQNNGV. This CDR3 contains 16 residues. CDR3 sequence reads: CASSLLAGTSYETQYF. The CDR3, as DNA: TGTGCCAGCAGCTTATTAGCCGGGACTAGCTATGAGACCCAGTACTTC.

The CDR3, as DNA: TGTGCCATCAGGTTGGGACAGGGGGAGGAGACCCAGTACTTC. Its translation is CAIRLGQGEETQYF. The gene calls are TRBV10-3 and TRBJ2-5, with 11 bases fitting TRBD1. Germline assignment: CDR1 ENHRY and CDR2 SYGVKD. With 6 bases clipped from V and 5 bases from J, the junction kept 5 bases outside the gene matches. This CDR3 has 14 amino acids.

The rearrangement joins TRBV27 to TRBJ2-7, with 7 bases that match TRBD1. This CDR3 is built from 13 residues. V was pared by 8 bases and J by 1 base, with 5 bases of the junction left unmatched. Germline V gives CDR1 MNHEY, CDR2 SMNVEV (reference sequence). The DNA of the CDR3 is TGTGCCAGCGTTGACAGGGTTTCCTACGAGCAGTACTTC. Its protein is CASVDRVSYEQYF.